These 8 T cell receptor beta chains share one sample of origin, sequenced in a study of blood T cells in healthy people across ages. It was with a sample-barcoded 5' primer and a J-beta primer mix that a second PCR of about 6 to 12 cycles was run. TCRdb ran MiXCR on the 5' RACE reads and lists one entry per CDR3 protein. The data contain around 670,000 distinct CDR3 sequences, about 30% of them singletons. The sequenced sample consisted of blood. These receptors all stem from a woman over 75 in good health.

This chain links TRBV5-1 with TRBJ2-1; 11 bases match TRBD1. V lost 1 base to trimming and J lost 4 bases; unmatched junction nucleotides: 7. Germline-derived CDR1 and CDR2 are SGHRS and YFSETQ. This CDR3 region has 17 residues. The CDR3 region is CASSLFRTGGTYNEQFF. CDR3 nucleotide sequence: TGCGCCAGCAGCTTGTTCCGGACAGGGGGCACTTACAATGAGCAGTTCTTC.

This clonotype came up many times. The chain recombines TRBV7-2 with TRBJ2-3, with a weak D call TRBD2 (6 bases). The CDR3 contains 15 residues. Germline CDR1 reads SGHTA; CDR2 reads FQGNSA. Trimming took 1 base from V and 2 from J, leaving 10 bases between them. CDR3: CASSLEGLHTDTQYF. The DNA for the CDR3 is TGTGCCAGCAGCTTAGAGGGACTGCACACAGATACGCAGTATTTT.

This clonotype was seen at least ten times. J is TRBJ1-2 and V is TRBV20-1, with 8 bases identical to TRBD1. V was clipped by 1 base and J by 3 bases; unmatched bases: 7. The germline CDR1 and CDR2 sequences are DFQATT and SNEGSKA (reference sequence). The CDR3 is 15 amino acids. For the CDR3, the DNA is TGCAGTGCTAGAGCCCTGACAGGGGCGGACTATGGCTACACCTTC. Translated: CSARALTGADYGYTF.

For this clonotype: A much larger clone lies a single base off, so this may be a read error. V is TRBV7-2 and J is TRBJ2-7; D ambiguous. The V and J ends lost 4 bases and 3 bases respectively, with 10 bases between them. The CDR3 runs 13 residues. The germline gives CDR1 SGHTA, CDR2 FQGNSA. DNA of the CDR3: TGTGCCAGCAGCTCGGGCAGTTTCTACGAGCAGTACTTC. Residues: CASSSGSFYEQYF.

CDR3 coding DNA: TGTGCCAGCAGTCTAAGGTGGCAATCGAACACTGAAGCTTTCTTT. It is translated as CASSLRWQSNTEAFF. The chain combines TRBV27 with TRBJ1-1; the D is unclear. Germline V gene lookup returns CDR1 MNHEY and CDR2 SMNVEV (reference sequence). CDR3 length equals 15 residues. V lost 5 bases to trimming and J lost 1 base, with 14 bases between them.

This clonotype was observed many times. This sequence may be a read error, since a much larger clone differs from it by one base. The chain uses TRBV7-9 and TRBJ2-5; D ambiguous. Between the trimmed V and J ends, which lost 4 bases and 11 bases, there was a span of 17 bases. Germline V lookup: CDR1 SEHNR, CDR2 FQNEAQ (reference sequence). This CDR3 is built from 13 residues. The chain's CDR3 is CASSSLWINEQYF. In DNA, the CDR3 is TGTGCCAGCAGCTCCCTGTGGATCAATGAGCAGTACTTC.

This clonotype was recorded a few times. V gene TRBV28 combines with J gene TRBJ2-7, with D possibly matching TRBD1 (6 bases). Germline V CDR1 and CDR2: MDHEN, SYDVKM. The CDR3 has 13 residues. The V gene lost 8 bases and the J gene lost 2 bases, with 13 bases spanning the gap. The CDR3 region is CASLTGTTYEQYF. Written as DNA, the CDR3 is TGTGCCAGCCTGACAGGCACCACCTACGAGCAGTACTTC.

V gene TRBV29-1 combines with J gene TRBJ2-5; TRBD2 is a possible D gene (6 bases). The J call may be in error: the DNA end matches TRBJ2-7 better. The germline V gene has CDR1 SQVTM and CDR2 ANQGSEA. This CDR3 region has 14 residues. The DNA of the CDR3 is TGCAGCGTTGAAAGGCGGGGAACCACCTACGAGCAGTACTTC. This encodes CSVERRGTTYEQYF.